The clone carrying this T cell receptor (beta chain) appeared many times. Its antigen remains unidentified. This entry belongs to a study of T-cell reconstitution after alpha-beta-depleted transplantation in children. The study, taken as a whole, reports: The main origin of T-cell counts and diversity one year after transplant was newly produced T cells. Roughly two months post-transplant, alpha-beta T cells reportedly originated from several hundred graft clones that had expanded. Surviving thymic progenitors and recipient T cells were the source of high TCRbeta diversity at day 60 in some patients.

The TCRbeta library incorporated unique molecular identifiers. TCRdb re-analysed the PCR reads in MiXCR, keeping a single row per CDR3 protein. The data contain over 100,000 distinct CDR3 sequences, over 9% of them seen just once; the ten biggest clones take up under 35%. Germline V gene data show CDR1 as DFQATT and CDR2 as SNEGSKA (reference sequence). The CDR3 length is 15 residues. Trimming pared 5 bases from V and 0 bases from J, leaving 15 bases between. This rearrangement joins TRBV20-1 to TRBJ2-3, with D perhaps TRBD2 (6 bases). The sequence came from a boy aged 2 to 10 with acute lymphoblastic leukemia, due to receive a stem cell transplant. This material consisted of PBMCs, taken before TCRalphabeta/CD19-depleted stem cell transplant. CDR3 loop: CSARGTFASTDTQYF. CDR3 DNA: TGCAGTGCTCGAGGGACTTTTGCTAGCACAGATACGCAGTATTTT.